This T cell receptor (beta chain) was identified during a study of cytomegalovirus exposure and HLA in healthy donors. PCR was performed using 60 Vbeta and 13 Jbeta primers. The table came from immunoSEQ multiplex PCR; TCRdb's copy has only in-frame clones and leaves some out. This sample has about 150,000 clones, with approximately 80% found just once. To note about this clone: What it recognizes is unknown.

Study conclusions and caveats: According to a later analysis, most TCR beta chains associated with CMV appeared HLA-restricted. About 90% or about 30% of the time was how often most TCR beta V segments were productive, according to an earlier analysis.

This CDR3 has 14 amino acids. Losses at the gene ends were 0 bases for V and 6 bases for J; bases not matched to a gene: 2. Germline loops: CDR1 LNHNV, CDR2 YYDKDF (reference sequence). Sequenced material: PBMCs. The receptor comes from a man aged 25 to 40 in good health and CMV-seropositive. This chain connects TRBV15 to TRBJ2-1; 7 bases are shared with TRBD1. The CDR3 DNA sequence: TGTGCCACCAGCAGAGATCGACAGGGCAATGAGCAGTTCTTC. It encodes CATSRDRQGNEQFF.